One and the same sample provided the 27 T cell receptor beta chains below, sequenced in a study of T cells after yellow fever vaccination. MiXCR, run by TCRdb on the 5' RACE reads, gives a single entry per CDR3 protein. The sample contains hundreds of thousands of distinct CDR3 sequences, around 20% of which appear only once. The sequenced sample was PBMCs, obtained before the yellow fever booster vaccination. The receptor set was obtained from a man aged 18 to 35 who received the YFV17D yellow fever vaccine.

This clonotype was found a few times. V and J are TRBV9 and TRBJ2-4; D is ambiguous. Trimming pared 3 bases from V and 6 bases from J, leaving 4 bases between. The germline V gene has CDR1 SGDLS and CDR2 YYNGEE. CDR3 length: 11 residues. CDR3 sequence (DNA): TGTGCCAGCAGCGCCGGAAACATTCAGTACTTC. As protein: CASSAGNIQYF.

For this clonotype: One end of the junction is discordant with germline, which a read error may explain. The genes are TRBV12-3 or TRBV12-4 and TRBJ2-2; tentative D call: TRBD2 (5 bases). This CDR3 has 14 amino acids. The CDR3: CASSYLPDTGEPFF. CDR3 DNA: TGTGCCAGCAGTTACCTCCCTGATACCGGGGAGCCGTTTTTT.

This clonotype showed up many times. V usage is TRBV7-9 and J usage is TRBJ1-2, with 7 bases lining up with TRBD1. Trimming cost V 5 bases and J 2 bases; bases outside gene matches: 2. The V gene's germline CDR1 is SEHNR and CDR2 FQNEAQ (reference sequence). The CDR3 totals 13 residues. The CDR3 DNA reads as TGTGCCAGCAGCCTCAGGGGGAACTATGGCTACACCTTC. It is translated as CASSLRGNYGYTF. Using reference TRBV7-9 and TRBJ1-2 for the parts outside the CDR3, the full variable domain is DTGVSQNPRHKITKRGQNVTFRCDPISEHNRLYWYRQTLGQGPEFLTYFQNEAQLEKSRLLSDRFSAERPKGSFSTLEIQRTEQGDSAMYLCASSLRGNYGYTFGSGTRLTVV.

The CDR3 spells CASSLVSKQETQYF. The DNA of the CDR3 is TGTGCCAGCAGCTTAGTGTCCAAACAAGAGACCCAGTACTTC. The rearrangement uses TRBV7-9 and TRBJ2-5, with unresolved D. The CDR3 extends over 14 amino acids. Germline assignment: CDR1 SEHNR and CDR2 FQNEAQ (reference sequence). V gave up 1 base and J gave up 2 bases, with 8 bases separating them.

V usage is TRBV7-2 and J usage is TRBJ2-3; 11 nucleotides agree with TRBD1. With 7 bases clipped from V and 3 bases from J, the junction kept 6 bases outside the gene matches. Germline V gene sequence: CDR1 SGHTA, CDR2 FQGNSA. This CDR3 has 15 amino acids. CDR3 DNA sequence: TGTGCCAGCATCGATTGGGACAGGGGGACAGATACGCAGTATTTT. Translation: CASIDWDRGTDTQYF.

The V gene is TRBV12-3 or TRBV12-4, the J gene TRBJ1-6; 7 bases agree with TRBD1. V was pared by 2 bases and J by 10 bases, with 8 bases of the junction left unmatched. The CDR3 totals 15 residues. DNA of the CDR3: TGTGCCAGCAGTTTATCAGGGAGAGGGGGCTCACCCCTCCACTTT. Protein: CASSLSGRGGSPLHF.

The DNA of the CDR3 is TGTGCCAGCACCACTGGGGCCAACGTCCTGACTTTC. Translating gives CASTTGANVLTF. The V and J genes are TRBV6-2 or TRBV6-3 and TRBJ2-6; D not certain. The CDR3 is 12 amino acids. The V end lost 7 bases, the J end lost 2 bases, and 3 bases lay between the germline ends. Germline V gene sequence: CDR1 MNHEY, CDR2 SVGEGT.

This clonotype was counted at least ten times. Written as DNA, the CDR3 is TGTGCCACCAGTGCCGCGGGGGGTCCCTACAATGAGCAGTTCTTC. Its protein product is CATSAAGGPYNEQFF. The V call is TRBV24-1, the J call TRBJ2-1; TRBD2 matches 8 bases. Unmatched junction bases numbered 4, after V lost 5 bases and J lost 2 bases. The CDR3 consists of 15 residues. Germline V gives CDR1 KGHDR, CDR2 SFDVKD.

The V call is TRBV6-5, the J call TRBJ1-2; D ambiguous. Germline V CDR1 and CDR2: MNHEY, SVGAGI. The CDR3 extends over 14 amino acids. The V end lost 2 bases, the J end lost 4 bases, and 11 bases lay between the germline ends. The CDR3, as DNA: TGTGCCAGCAGTTACATGGGAGGCCTCTATGGCTACACCTTC. Translation gives CASSYMGGLYGYTF.

This clonotype was seen a handful of times. The chain couples TRBV6-5 to TRBJ1-1, with TRBD1 as a possible D gene (5 bases). The CDR3 is 13 residues long. Germline V gene sequence: CDR1 MNHEY, CDR2 SVGAGI. V lost 5 bases, J lost 3 bases, and 10 bases lay in between. The CDR3 DNA sequence: TGTGCCAGCAGTGCTCAGGGTCACACTGAAGCTTTCTTT. Protein product: CASSAQGHTEAFF.

The V call is TRBV6-5, the J call TRBJ1-6; no definite D call. The CDR3 is made up of 15 amino acids. The germline CDR1 and CDR2 sequences are MNHEY and SVGAGI. V gave up 2 bases and J gave up 0 bases, with 5 bases separating them. The CDR3 DNA is TGTGCCAGCAGTTACACGAGCTCCTATAATTCACCCCTCCACTTT. Translated: CASSYTSSYNSPLHF.

Only a few counts were recorded for this clonotype. The V gene is TRBV29-1, the J gene TRBJ1-2; D call uncertain. The CDR3 length is 11 residues. Per the germline V gene, CDR1 is SQVTM and CDR2 is ANQGSEA. V lost 7 bases and J 8 bases, leaving 14 bases between the germline ends. This CDR3 is CSAWTEEGYTF. The CDR3 region has the DNA TGCAGCGCCTGGACGGAGGAAGGCTACACCTTC.

The chain's CDR3 is CASKPTTDSYEKLFF. The CDR3 DNA reads TGTGCCAGCAAGCCTACGACGGACTCCTATGAAAAACTGTTTTTT. The chain carries TRBV6-6 and TRBJ1-4, with D hard to call. Germline V gene lookup returns CDR1 MNHNY and CDR2 SVGAGI (reference sequence). The CDR3 consists of 15 residues. Trimming shortened V by 7 bases and J by 6 bases, and 18 bases separated the two germline ends.

This clonotype occurred many times. The chain couples TRBV7-7 to TRBJ2-1, with 10 bases lining up with TRBD2. This CDR3 is 16 amino acids long. Germline trimming cut 5 bases from V and 9 bases from J; bases unmatched to any gene: 13. The germline V gene has CDR1 SSHAT and CDR2 FNYEAQ (reference sequence). The CDR3 DNA is TGTGCCAGCAGCATCAATCTAGCGGGGGCAGGTAGTGAGCAGTTCTTC. As protein: CASSINLAGAGSEQFF.

J is TRBJ2-5 and V is TRBV5-1, with TRBD1 matching 9 bases. The J segment lost 5 bases and the V segment lost 4 bases, leaving 6 bases of the junction unmatched. This CDR3 spans 14 amino acids. The germline CDR1 and CDR2 sequences are SGHRS and YFSETQ. The CDR3 DNA reads TGCGCCAGCAGCCGGACAGGGGAGGGGGAGACCCAGTACTTC. This codes for CASSRTGEGETQYF.

This sequence joins TRBV4-1 and TRBJ2-5; D is unresolved. Trimming stripped 0 bases from V and 1 base from J, with 9 bases between. The germline CDR1 and CDR2 sequences are MGHRA and YSYEKL. The CDR3 is 15 amino acids. The CDR3 loop is CASSQDSPFQETQYF. The CDR3 DNA follows: TGCGCCAGCAGCCAAGATTCCCCATTCCAAGAGACCCAGTACTTC.

The V gene is TRBV24-1, the J gene TRBJ2-3; TRBD1 aligns across 11 bases. The junction had 13 bases not matched to a gene; V was cut back by 5 bases and J by 4 bases. The CDR3 covers 18 residues. From germline, CDR1 is KGHDR and CDR2 SFDVKD. The CDR3 DNA sequence: TGTGCCACCAGTGTCGCAGACGGACAGGGGGCTGAGTCAGATACGCAGTATTTT. This sequence encodes CATSVADGQGAESDTQYF.

The J gene is TRBJ2-7, the V gene TRBV10-3; 8 bases align to TRBD1. In germline, CDR1 is ENHRY, CDR2 SYGVKD. Trimming at V came to 11 bases and at J to 5 bases, leaving 8 bases not matched to a gene. The CDR3 has 12 residues. CDR3 loop: CAARTGTDEQYF. As DNA, the CDR3 is TGTGCCGCCCGGACAGGGACGGACGAGCAGTACTTC.

V gene TRBV6-2 or TRBV6-3 combines with J gene TRBJ1-4; D uncertain. CDR1 is MNHEY and CDR2 is SVGEGT in the germline V gene. Trimming left V 6 bases short and J 5 bases short, with 13 bases between. The CDR3 is made up of 14 amino acids. In nucleotides, the CDR3 is TGTGCCAGCAGCTCCGGTGGGAACAATGAAAAACTGTTTTTT. Protein sequence: CASSSGGNNEKLFF.

This chain connects TRBV5-1 to TRBJ2-2; D is unresolved. V dropped 0 bases and J dropped 5 bases, with 8 bases sitting between them. The CDR3 consists of 14 residues. CDR1 is SGHRS, CDR2 YFSETQ, per germline. This CDR3 is CASSLEWATGELFF. CDR3 coding DNA: TGCGCCAGCAGCTTGGAATGGGCGACCGGGGAGCTGTTTTTT.

Concerning this clonotype: Just one base apart from a much larger clone, this may be a read error. The chain is built from TRBV7-2 and TRBJ1-5; a weak D match, TRBD1 (6 bases). The CDR3 consists of 14 residues. From germline, CDR1 is SGHTA and CDR2 FQGNSA. The CDR3 sequence is CANSFTGPNQPQHF. The CDR3 nucleotides are TGTGCCAACAGCTTTACAGGGCCTAATCAGCCCCAGCATTTT.

This clonotype was detected only a few times. The chain employs TRBV6-6 and TRBJ1-5; no clear D. The CDR3 length is 15 residues. Trimming took 5 bases from V and 1 from J, leaving 12 bases between them. CDR1 MNHNY and CDR2 SVGAGI come from the germline V gene (reference sequence). CDR3 DNA sequence: TGTGCCAGCAGTCGATCCCCAAGGAGCAATCAGCCCCAGCATTTT. This encodes CASSRSPRSNQPQHF.

The chain combines TRBV9 with TRBJ1-4; D may be TRBD1 (5 bases). Germline assignment: CDR1 SGDLS and CDR2 YYNGEE. The CDR3 is 13 amino acids. V shed 4 bases and J shed 8 bases, with 12 bases lying between them. CDR3 bases: TGTGCCAGCAGCACCGGGACGGCAGAAAAACTGTTTTTT. This sequence encodes CASSTGTAEKLFF. The full variable domain, with the rest looked up from reference TRBV9 and TRBJ1-4, is DSGVTQTPKHLITATGQRVTLRCSPRSGDLSVYWYQQSLDQGLQFLIQYYNGEERAKGNILERFSAQQFPDLHSELNLSSLELGDSALYFCASSTGTAEKLFFGSGTQLSVL.

This clonotype was seen a handful of times. This rearrangement joins TRBV7-9 to TRBJ1-2; a weak D match, TRBD1 (6 bases). CDR1 is SEHNR and CDR2 is FQNEAQ in the germline V gene (reference sequence). The CDR3 consists of 17 residues. Trimming pared 5 bases from V and 1 base from J, leaving 20 bases between. The CDR3 here is CASSPSNGQSYNYGYTF. CDR3 nucleotide sequence: TGTGCCAGCAGCCCATCAAACGGACAGAGCTATAACTATGGCTACACCTTC.

This clonotype was seen a few times. V is TRBV4-2 and J is TRBJ2-5; 9 bases agree with TRBD1. The CDR3 runs 16 residues. Germline-derived CDR1 and CDR2 are LGHNA and YNFKEQ. The V segment lost 5 bases and the J segment 2 bases; nucleotides outside the gene matches: 9. Here the CDR3 DNA reads TGTGCCAGCAGCGTAGGTGGGGGACAGGGTCAAGAGACCCAGTACTTC. As protein: CASSVGGGQGQETQYF.

CDR3 sequence (DNA): TGTGCCAGCAGTCCCACAGGGGTAAGGGAGACCCAGTACTTC. Amino acid sequence: CASSPTGVRETQYF. This chain uses TRBV12-3 or TRBV12-4 with TRBJ2-5, with 7 nucleotides matching TRBD1. The V gene end was trimmed by 5 bases and the J gene end by 5 bases; junction bases not matched to a gene: 8. The CDR3 runs 14 residues.

This clonotype occurred a few times. The genes are TRBV4-3 and TRBJ1-3, with D unclear. V was cut by 0 bases and J by 2 bases, with 8 bases left in between. Germline lookup yields CDR1 LGHNA and CDR2 YSLEER. This CDR3 comprises 15 residues. The CDR3 region is CASSQDFGTGNTIYF. In DNA form, the CDR3 reads TGCGCCAGCAGCCAAGATTTCGGGACTGGAAACACCATATATTTT.